Listed below are T cell receptor beta chains from one sample, sequenced in a study of T-cell memory formation after mild COVID-19. TCRdb reprocessed the 5' RACE reads with MiXCR, giving one entry per CDR3 protein. The sample has just under 550,000 distinct CDR3 sequences; around 21% are singletons. Sequenced input: PBMCs or a T cell subset sorted from them (not recorded which). These receptor sequences come from an adult woman who had mild COVID-19 (a few samples of this study predate the infection). Cell type and time point are not known. CDR3s include the opening cysteine and the closing phenylalanine or tryptophan. The D gene is left open where the match is weak. Rows give clone size only sometimes, using once, few, many, or a class for an expanded clone.

D gene: TRBD1
V gene: TRBV27
J gene: TRBJ2-7
clone size: few
CDR3 DNA: TGTGCCAGCAGAACAGACAGGGCGGCCTACGAGCAGTACTTC
CDR3 protein: CASRTDRAAYEQYF

D gene: TRBD2
V gene: TRBV3-1
J gene: TRBJ2-1
clone size: NA
CDR3 DNA: TGTGCCAGCAGCCTACAGACTAGCGGGGAGGGGTATGAGCAGTTCTTC
CDR3 protein: CASSLQTSGEGYEQFF

D gene: TRBD2
V gene: TRBV12-3/TRBV12-4
J gene: TRBJ2-2
clone size: few
CDR3 DNA: TGTGCCAGCAGCCGTAGCGGGCGTCTGAACACCGGGGAGCTGTTTTTT
CDR3 protein: CASSRSGRLNTGELFF

D gene: TRBD1
V gene: TRBV12-3/TRBV12-4
J gene: TRBJ2-7
clone size: NA
CDR3 DNA: TGTGCCAGCAGTTTAGCGCTGGGGCAGGGGGCTTACGAGCAGTACTTC
CDR3 protein: CASSLALGQGAYEQYF

D gene: NA
V gene: TRBV7-3
J gene: TRBJ2-7
clone size: few
CDR3 DNA: TGTGCCAGCAGCTTAAAAAGATCCTACGAGCAGTACTTC
CDR3 protein: CASSLKRSYEQYF

D gene: NA
V gene: TRBV15
J gene: TRBJ2-1
clone size: few
CDR3 DNA: TGTGCCACCAGCAGTCCTGGCAATGAGCAGTTCTTC
CDR3 protein: CATSSPGNEQFF

D gene: NA
V gene: TRBV12-5
J gene: TRBJ2-5
clone size: many
CDR3 DNA: TGTGCTAGTGCGCTCTGGGAGGTATGGGAGACCCAGTACTTC
CDR3 protein: CASALWEVWETQYF

D gene: NA
V gene: TRBV3-1
J gene: TRBJ1-4
clone size: NA
CDR3 DNA: TGTGCCAGCAGCCCCTCCCCCAGGTCCGGGGAAAAACTGTTTTTT
CDR3 protein: CASSPSPRSGEKLFF

D gene: TRBD2
V gene: TRBV5-1
J gene: TRBJ2-1
clone size: NA
CDR3 DNA: TGCGCCAGCAGCTTGGGACTAGCGGAGGTCCAATCCTACAATGAGCAGTTCTTC
CDR3 protein: CASSLGLAEVQSYNEQFF

D gene: TRBD1
V gene: TRBV7-2
J gene: TRBJ2-1
clone size: NA
CDR3 DNA: TGTGCCAGCAGCTTTTTGGGACAGGGATCCTACAATGAGCAGTTCTTC
CDR3 protein: CASSFLGQGSYNEQFF

D gene: NA
V gene: TRBV7-2
J gene: TRBJ1-2
clone size: once
CDR3 DNA: TGTGCCAGCAGCACCTCGTACCTCGGACATTCCTATGGCTACACCTTC
CDR3 protein: CASSTSYLGHSYGYTF

D gene: TRBD1
V gene: TRBV7-2
J gene: TRBJ1-2
clone size: NA
CDR3 DNA: TGTGCCAGCAGACCCGGGACAGGTGGAATTAGTGGCTACACCTTC
CDR3 protein: CASRPGTGGISGYTF

D gene: NA
V gene: TRBV24-1
J gene: TRBJ1-2
clone size: NA
CDR3 DNA: TGTGCCACCAGTGATTCGCTGGACAGCGGGGGCTACACCTTC
CDR3 protein: CATSDSLDSGGYTF

D gene: TRBD1
V gene: TRBV25-1
J gene: TRBJ2-1
clone size: NA
CDR3 DNA: TGTGCCAGCAGTGTACCAGGACAGGGGGACAATGAGCAGTTCTTC
CDR3 protein: CASSVPGQGDNEQFF

D gene: TRBD2
V gene: TRBV7-9
J gene: TRBJ2-1
clone size: few
CDR3 DNA: TGTGCCAGCAGACCTAGCGGGAGGAATGAGCAGTTCTTC
CDR3 protein: CASRPSGRNEQFF

D gene: TRBD2
V gene: TRBV3-1
J gene: TRBJ2-2
clone size: NA
CDR3 DNA: TGTGCCAGCAGCCAGGGCGCGCTAGCGGGCAACACCGGGGAGCTGTTTTTT
CDR3 protein: CASSQGALAGNTGELFF

D gene: NA
V gene: TRBV5-5
J gene: TRBJ1-5
clone size: NA
CDR3 DNA: TGTGCCAGCAGCCAACTACAGGGTCCTGGGCCCCAGCATTTT
CDR3 protein: CASSQLQGPGPQHF

D gene: NA
V gene: TRBV6-1
J gene: TRBJ2-7
clone size: NA
CDR3 DNA: TGTGCCAGCAGTTCTCGCGGGATCAGCTCCTACGAGCAGTACTTC
CDR3 protein: CASSSRGISSYEQYF

D gene: TRBD2
V gene: TRBV6-4
J gene: TRBJ2-3
clone size: NA
CDR3 DNA: TGTGCCAGCAGTGACTTTATTGGGGGAGGGCCAGATACGCAGTATTTT
CDR3 protein: CASSDFIGGGPDTQYF

D gene: NA
V gene: TRBV5-1
J gene: TRBJ2-5
clone size: NA
CDR3 DNA: TGCGCCAGCAACCCTTTAGGCGGTGACGAGACCCAGTACTTC
CDR3 protein: CASNPLGGDETQYF

D gene: TRBD1
V gene: TRBV4-1
J gene: TRBJ2-3
clone size: few
CDR3 DNA: TGCGCCAGCAAATCGGACAGGGGTCGTCGCACAGATACGCAGTATTTT
CDR3 protein: CASKSDRGRRTDTQYF

D gene: NA
V gene: TRBV7-9
J gene: TRBJ2-1
clone size: NA
CDR3 DNA: TGTGCCAGCAGCTCTCCGGGACTGAACTACAATGAGCAGTTCTTC
CDR3 protein: CASSSPGLNYNEQFF

D gene: NA
V gene: TRBV7-2
J gene: TRBJ2-7
clone size: NA
CDR3 DNA: TGTGCCAGCAGCTTAGAACCACACTCCTACGAGCAGTACTTC
CDR3 protein: CASSLEPHSYEQYF

D gene: NA
V gene: TRBV12-3/TRBV12-4
J gene: TRBJ2-7
clone size: few
CDR3 DNA: TGTGCCAGCAGTTACCTAGCAGGCTACGAGCAGTACTTC
CDR3 protein: CASSYLAGYEQYF

D gene: TRBD2
V gene: TRBV24-1
J gene: TRBJ2-1
clone size: NA
CDR3 DNA: TGTGCCACCAGTGACCCTTCCGGACTAGCGGGATTGGGTAATGAGCAGTTCTTC
CDR3 protein: CATSDPSGLAGLGNEQFF

D gene: NA
V gene: TRBV20-1
J gene: TRBJ1-5
clone size: few
CDR3 DNA: TGCAGTGCTAGAGACGGGGGGAGCGGCAATCAGCCCCAGCATTTT
CDR3 protein: CSARDGGSGNQPQHF

D gene: TRBD1
V gene: TRBV5-1
J gene: TRBJ2-1
clone size: many
CDR3 DNA: TGCGCCAGCAGCGAGGGACAGCGCTACAATGAGCAGTTCTTC
CDR3 protein: CASSEGQRYNEQFF

D gene: NA
V gene: TRBV14
J gene: TRBJ2-2
clone size: NA
CDR3 DNA: TGTGCCAGCAGCCAAGGAGGCGGGCGGGAGCTGTTTTTT
CDR3 protein: CASSQGGGRELFF

D gene: NA
V gene: TRBV7-2
J gene: TRBJ2-7
clone size: NA
CDR3 DNA: TGTGCCAGCAGCTTAGAGTGGGACACCTACGAGCAGTACTTC
CDR3 protein: CASSLEWDTYEQYF

D gene: NA
V gene: TRBV18
J gene: TRBJ1-1
clone size: NA
CDR3 DNA: TGTGCCAGCTCACCGATCCAGGGGAACACTGAAGCTTTCTTT
CDR3 protein: CASSPIQGNTEAFF

D gene: NA
V gene: TRBV6-6
J gene: TRBJ2-1
clone size: few
CDR3 DNA: TGTGCCACCTCCGAAAGGGGGAGGTATGAGCAGTTCTTC
CDR3 protein: CATSERGRYEQFF

D gene: NA
V gene: TRBV7-9
J gene: TRBJ1-5
clone size: few
CDR3 DNA: TGTGCCAGCAGCTCCGATATTCCGGGACGGTTAGGTCCCCAGCATTTT
CDR3 protein: CASSSDIPGRLGPQHF

D gene: NA
V gene: TRBV24-1
J gene: TRBJ2-1
clone size: NA
CDR3 DNA: TGTGCCACCCAGGGTGGGGGGAACTCCTACAATGAGCAGTTCTTC
CDR3 protein: CATQGGGNSYNEQFF

D gene: TRBD2
V gene: TRBV11-2
J gene: TRBJ2-5
clone size: NA
CDR3 DNA: TGTGCCAGCAGCTTATTGCCGACCGGGACTAGCGCTCGAGAGACCCAGTACTTC
CDR3 protein: CASSLLPTGTSARETQYF

D gene: NA
V gene: TRBV18
J gene: TRBJ2-5
clone size: few
CDR3 DNA: TGTGCCAGCTCATCTCCGGGTCCCGGCGGAGAGACCCAGTACTTC
CDR3 protein: CASSSPGPGGETQYF

D gene: NA
V gene: TRBV3-1
J gene: TRBJ2-3
clone size: NA
CDR3 DNA: TGTGCCAGCAGCCAAGTACTTGGCGTGACGCAGTATTTT
CDR3 protein: CASSQVLGVTQYF

D gene: NA
V gene: TRBV4-1
J gene: TRBJ2-5
clone size: NA
CDR3 DNA: TGCGCCAGCAGCCAATTTTTGCGGGGATCGACCCAGTACTTC
CDR3 protein: CASSQFLRGSTQYF

D gene: TRBD2
V gene: TRBV10-3
J gene: TRBJ2-7
clone size: few
CDR3 DNA: TGTGCCATCCTTCCGCCTAGCGGGGCCTACGAGCAGTACTTC
CDR3 protein: CAILPPSGAYEQYF

D gene: NA
V gene: TRBV20-1
J gene: TRBJ2-5
clone size: once
CDR3 DNA: TGCAAGGGGGGCCCCGGGGCCGCGGGAGAGACCCAGTACTTC
CDR3 protein: CKGGPGAAGETQYF

D gene: TRBD2
V gene: TRBV30
J gene: TRBJ2-1
clone size: few
CDR3 DNA: TGTGCCTGGAGTGCCCTAGCGGTCTACAATGAGCAGTTCTTC
CDR3 protein: CAWSALAVYNEQFF

D gene: NA
V gene: TRBV3-1
J gene: TRBJ2-7
clone size: NA
CDR3 DNA: TGTGCCAGCAGCCTCTATCTCAGATCCTACGAGCAGTACTTC
CDR3 protein: CASSLYLRSYEQYF

D gene: NA
V gene: TRBV5-1
J gene: TRBJ2-3
clone size: few
CDR3 DNA: TGCGCCAGCAGCTTGAACAGGATGACAGATACGCAGTATTTT
CDR3 protein: CASSLNRMTDTQYF

D gene: NA
V gene: TRBV5-6
J gene: TRBJ2-5
clone size: many
CDR3 DNA: TGTGCCAGCAGCCTGGTGGGGGAAGTGGGAGAGACCCAGTACTTC
CDR3 protein: CASSLVGEVGETQYF

D gene: NA
V gene: TRBV29-1
J gene: TRBJ2-1
clone size: NA
CDR3 DNA: TGCAGCGTCACACATCCGGACAGAGTCTACAATGAGCAGTTCTTC
CDR3 protein: CSVTHPDRVYNEQFF

D gene: NA
V gene: TRBV7-9
J gene: TRBJ2-3
clone size: few
CDR3 DNA: TGTGCCAGCAGCTCCGCAATTAGCACAGATACGCAGTATTTT
CDR3 protein: CASSSAISTDTQYF

D gene: TRBD2
V gene: TRBV3-1
J gene: TRBJ2-1
clone size: NA
CDR3 DNA: TGTGCCAGCAGCTTCTCCCGGGCGGGAGGAGGGTCGGGTGAGCAGTTCTTC
CDR3 protein: CASSFSRAGGGSGEQFF

D gene: TRBD2
V gene: TRBV25-1
J gene: TRBJ2-2
clone size: NA
CDR3 DNA: TGTGCCAGCAGTGCACTAGCGGGACCCGGGGGCACCGGGGAGCTGTTTTTT
CDR3 protein: CASSALAGPGGTGELFF

D gene: NA
V gene: TRBV7-9
J gene: TRBJ2-3
clone size: NA
CDR3 DNA: TGTGCCAGCAGCTCCCAGGACGGAAGCACAGATACGCAGTATTTT
CDR3 protein: CASSSQDGSTDTQYF

D gene: TRBD1
V gene: TRBV15
J gene: TRBJ2-5
clone size: few
CDR3 DNA: TGTGCCACCAGCAAGGGACAGGGCCAAGAGACCCAGTACTTC
CDR3 protein: CATSKGQGQETQYF

D gene: TRBD2
V gene: TRBV12-3/TRBV12-4
J gene: TRBJ2-3
clone size: few
CDR3 DNA: TGTGCCAGCAGTTCTAGCGGCGGGGGTACGCAGTATTTT
CDR3 protein: CASSSSGGGTQYF

D gene: TRBD2
V gene: TRBV24-1
J gene: TRBJ2-3
clone size: NA
CDR3 DNA: TGTGCCACCAGTGACCGTAGCGGGAGGCTCCGCACAGATACGCAGTATTTT
CDR3 protein: CATSDRSGRLRTDTQYF

D gene: NA
V gene: TRBV9
J gene: TRBJ2-3
clone size: NA
CDR3 DNA: TGTGCCAGCAGCGTAAGGTGGGGGGGCGGGGATACGCAGTATTTT
CDR3 protein: CASSVRWGGGDTQYF

D gene: NA
V gene: TRBV21-1
J gene: TRBJ2-7
clone size: once
CDR3 DNA: TGTGCCAGCAGCAAACAGGCCCGCGGTTCCTACGAGCAGTACTTC
CDR3 protein: CASSKQARGSYEQYF

D gene: NA
V gene: TRBV7-9
J gene: TRBJ1-1
clone size: few
CDR3 DNA: TGTGCCAGCAGCTTAAGTTCCAGTAACACTGAAGCTTTCTTT
CDR3 protein: CASSLSSSNTEAFF

D gene: TRBD2
V gene: TRBV7-9
J gene: TRBJ2-7
clone size: few
CDR3 DNA: TGTGCCTGCGGGGGGGACTACGAGCAGTACTTC
CDR3 protein: CACGGDYEQYF

D gene: TRBD2
V gene: TRBV20-1
J gene: TRBJ2-3
clone size: NA
CDR3 DNA: TGCAGTGCTAGAGATGATGGGCGGGGGGGCGCAGATACGCAGTATTTT
CDR3 protein: CSARDDGRGGADTQYF

D gene: NA
V gene: TRBV12-3/TRBV12-4
J gene: TRBJ2-1
clone size: few
CDR3 DNA: TGTGCCAGCAGTTCAGACCGGGACCCGCCCTACAATGAGCAGTTCTTC
CDR3 protein: CASSSDRDPPYNEQFF

D gene: NA
V gene: TRBV2
J gene: TRBJ2-2
clone size: NA
CDR3 DNA: TGTGCCAGCAGCGGAGAGCGCCTCGGGGCCGGGGAGCTGTTTTTT
CDR3 protein: CASSGERLGAGELFF